This T cell receptor beta chain stems from a study of blood T cells in healthy people across ages. The germline V gene encodes CDR1 MNHEY and CDR2 SVGAGI. V lost 4 bases, J lost 5 bases, and 17 bases lay in between. This CDR3 comprises 15 residues. The authors ran a second PCR of about 6 to 11 cycles using a sample-barcoded 5' primer and a J-beta primer mix. The template-switch adaptor, which had 12 random nucleotides, put a tag on each cDNA molecule. Each sample provided no less than 2.5 million CDR3-containing paired-end reads. TCRdb ran MiXCR on the 5' RACE reads and lists one entry per CDR3 protein. The sample yields hundreds of thousands of distinct CDR3 sequences, about 30% seen once.

This chain uses TRBV6-5 with TRBJ1-1; D is perhaps TRBD1 (6 bases). The TCR originated in a woman of 80 years or more in good health. The sequencing sample was made of blood. CDR3 region: CASSFSGVRSTEAFF. CDR3 nucleotides: TGTGCCAGCAGTTTCTCAGGGGTGCGAAGTACTGAAGCTTTCTTT.